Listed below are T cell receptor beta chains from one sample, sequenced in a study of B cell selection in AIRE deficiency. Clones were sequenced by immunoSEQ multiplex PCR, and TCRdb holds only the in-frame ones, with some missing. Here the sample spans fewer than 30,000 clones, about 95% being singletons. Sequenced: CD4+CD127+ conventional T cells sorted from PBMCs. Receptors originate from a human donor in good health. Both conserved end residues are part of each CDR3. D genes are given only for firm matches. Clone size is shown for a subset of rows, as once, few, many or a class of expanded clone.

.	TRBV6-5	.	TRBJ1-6	TGTGCCAGCAGTTACTCCGGCCGGGGGAGACCCCTCCACTTT	CASSYSGRGRPLHF
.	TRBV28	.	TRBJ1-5	TGTGCCAGCAGTTTAGGAGGGTGGGATAATAGCAATCAGCCCCAGCATTTT	CASSLGGWDNSNQPQHF
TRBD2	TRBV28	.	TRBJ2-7	TGTGCCAGCAGATATTTAGCGGGAGGGTACGAGCAGTACTTC	CASRYLAGGYEQYF
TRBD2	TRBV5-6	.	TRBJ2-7	TGTGCCAGCAGCTTGGGACTAGCGGGAGAGGGTTACGAGCAGTACTTC	CASSLGLAGEGYEQYF
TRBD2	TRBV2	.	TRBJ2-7	TGTGCCAGCAGTGAAAAGCGGGACTCCTACGAGCAGTACTTC	CASSEKRDSYEQYF
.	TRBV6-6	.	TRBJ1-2	TGTGCCAGCAAATACGAGGGGTTTGGGAACTATGGCTACACCTTC	CASKYEGFGNYGYTF
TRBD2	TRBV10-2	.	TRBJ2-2	TGCGCCAGCAGTGAAACAGCGGGAACCGGGGAGCTGTTTTTT	CASSETAGTGELFF
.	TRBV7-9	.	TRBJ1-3	TGTGCCAGCAGCCGGGAATCTGGAAACACCATATATTTT	CASSRESGNTIYF
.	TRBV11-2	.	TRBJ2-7	TGTGCCAGCAGCTCGCAGGTAGGCGCGTTCAACGAGCAGTACTTC	CASSSQVGAFNEQYF
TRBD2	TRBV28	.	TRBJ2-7	TGTGCCAGCAGTCTTAGCGGGGCCTTCTACGAGCAGTACTTC	CASSLSGAFYEQYF
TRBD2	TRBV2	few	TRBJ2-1	TGTGCCAGCACCCTATTAGCGGGAGAAGGCGAGCAGTTCTTC	CASTLLAGEGEQFF
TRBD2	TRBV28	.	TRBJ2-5	TGTGCCAGCAGCCCCGGGGGGACTAGCGGGTTCCGGGCCCAGTACTTC	CASSPGGTSGFRAQYF
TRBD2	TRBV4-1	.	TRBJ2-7	TGCGCCAGCAGCCAATTTCCGGGACTAGCGGGAGGTTCCTACGAGCAGTACTTC	CASSQFPGLAGGSYEQYF
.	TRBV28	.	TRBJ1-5	TGTGCCAGCAGTTTATTGAGTCAGGGTCAGCCCCAGCATTTT	CASSLLSQGQPQHF
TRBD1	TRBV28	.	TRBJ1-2	TGTGCCAGCAGTTTGGCTGGGGACAGGGGGGCTAACTATGGCTACACCTTC	CASSLAGDRGANYGYTF
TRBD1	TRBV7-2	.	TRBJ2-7	TGTGCCAGCAGCCTATTCGGGGACAGGGTCGGGGGCGAGCAGTACTTC	CASSLFGDRVGGEQYF
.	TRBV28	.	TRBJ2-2	TGTGCCAGCAGTTCTCAATTGAAGGCCGACGGGGAGCTGTTTTTT	CASSSQLKADGELFF
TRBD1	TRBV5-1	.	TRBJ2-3	TGCGCCAGCAGCGCGCTGGGGGCAGGGACAGGGATGACAGATACGCAGTATTTT	CASSALGAGTGMTDTQYF
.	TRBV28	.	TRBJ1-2	TGTGCCAGCAGCCAGGACGGAGCTTATGGCTACACCTTC	CASSQDGAYGYTF
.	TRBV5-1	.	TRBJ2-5	TGCGCCAGCAGCTTGGCTAGCAGTCAAGAGACCCAGTACTTC	CASSLASSQETQYF
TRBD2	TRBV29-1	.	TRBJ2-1	TGCAGCGTTGAAGTTGGGACTAGCGGGAGTACCTACAATGAGCAGTTCTTC	CSVEVGTSGSTYNEQFF
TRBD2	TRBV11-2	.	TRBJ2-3	TGTGCCAGCACCGCTTACCGCAGCGGGAGGGCCGGTGATACGCAGTATTTT	CASTAYRSGRAGDTQYF
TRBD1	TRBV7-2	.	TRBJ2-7	TGTGCCAGCACCCAGAGACGGACAGGGTCCTACGAGCAGTACTTC	CASTQRRTGSYEQYF
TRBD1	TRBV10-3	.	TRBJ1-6	TGTGCCATCAGTGGGCCGGGACAGTATAATTCACCCCTCCACTTT	CAISGPGQYNSPLHF
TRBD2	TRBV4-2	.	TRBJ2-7	TGTGCCAGCAGTCCGGAGTTGGGCGGGGGTAAGCTAAACCACGAGCAGTACTTC	CASSPELGGGKLNHEQYF
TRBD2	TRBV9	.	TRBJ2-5	TGTGCCAGCAGCCCGGGACTAGCGGGAGTAGAGACCCAGTACTTC	CASSPGLAGVETQYF
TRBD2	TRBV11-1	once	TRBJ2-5	TGTGCCAGCAGCTTGACCGGGACTAGCAGGCAAGAGACCCAGTACTTC	CASSLTGTSRQETQYF
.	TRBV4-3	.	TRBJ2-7	TGCGCCAGCAGCCAAGATCACGGGCTCTACGAGCAGTACTTC	CASSQDHGLYEQYF
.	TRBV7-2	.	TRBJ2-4	TGTGCCAGCAGCCCCGACAGGGCCAAAAACATTCAGTACTTC	CASSPDRAKNIQYF
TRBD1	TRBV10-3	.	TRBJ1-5	TGTGCCATCAGCCCGGGACAGGGCGGAGGGAATCAGCCCCAGCATTTT	CAISPGQGGGNQPQHF
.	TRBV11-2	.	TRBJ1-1	TGTGCCAGCAGCTTATTCCGTTCTCTGCGAGAAGCTTTCTTT	CASSLFRSLREAFF
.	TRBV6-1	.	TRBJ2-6	TGTGCCAGCAGTGAAAGGCCCAGCTCTGGGGCCAACGTCCTGACTTTC	CASSERPSSGANVLTF
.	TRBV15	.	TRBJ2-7	TGTGCCACCAGCTCCTTACCCGGCTACGAGCAGTACTTC	CATSSLPGYEQYF
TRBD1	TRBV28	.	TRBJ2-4	TGTGCCAGCAGCCAAGGACAGGGAATGAGCAAAAACATTCAGTACTTC	CASSQGQGMSKNIQYF
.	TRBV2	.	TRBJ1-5	TGTGCCAGCAGCCTGGATAGCAATCAGCCCCAGCATTTT	CASSLDSNQPQHF
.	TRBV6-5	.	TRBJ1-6	TGTGCCAGCAGTTCAAAGAGCTCCTATAATTCACCCCTCCACTTT	CASSSKSSYNSPLHF
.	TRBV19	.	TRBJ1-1	TGTGCCAGTACCGGCCTGAGAAAGGGAGTAGCTTTCTTT	CASTGLRKGVAFF
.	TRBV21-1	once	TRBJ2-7	.	CASSKVGEGSHEQYF
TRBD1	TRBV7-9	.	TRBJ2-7	TGTGCCAGCCAGGGACAGAGTACGCAGCAGTACTTC	CASQGQSTQQYF
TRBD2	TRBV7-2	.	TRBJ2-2	TGTGCCAGCAGTCTAGCGGGAGTCACACAGAACACCGGGGAGCTGTTTTTT	CASSLAGVTQNTGELFF
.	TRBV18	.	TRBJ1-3	TGTGCCAGCTCCGACTTATCTGGAAACACCATATATTTT	CASSDLSGNTIYF
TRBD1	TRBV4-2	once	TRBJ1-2	TGTGCCAGCAGCCAAGACACAGGGGAGAACTATGGCTACACCTTC	CASSQDTGENYGYTF
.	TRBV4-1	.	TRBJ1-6	TGCGCCAGCAGCCATCCGGGTCGACAGGCGGGTTCACCCCTCCACTTT	CASSHPGRQAGSPLHF
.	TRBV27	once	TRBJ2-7	TGTGCCAGCATAAGTGGGGCCTACGAGCAGTACTTC	CASISGAYEQYF
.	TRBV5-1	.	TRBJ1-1	TGCGCCAGCAGCTTGGAACTGGGAAACACTGAAGCTTTCTTT	CASSLELGNTEAFF
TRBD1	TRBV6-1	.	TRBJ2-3	TGTGCCAGCAGAGTCACAGGGGGACTCACAGATACGCAGTATTTT	CASRVTGGLTDTQYF
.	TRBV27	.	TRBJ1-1	TGTGCCAGCAGTTCCGACCGGGCCCCGAGGAACACTGAAGCTTTCTTT	CASSSDRAPRNTEAFF
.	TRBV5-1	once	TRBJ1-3	TGCGCCAGCAGCTTGGTTGGGTCTGGAAACACCATATATTTT	CASSLVGSGNTIYF
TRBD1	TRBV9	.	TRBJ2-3	TGTGCCAGCAGCCCAAGAGGGGGCGATTCCACAGATACGCAGTATTTT	CASSPRGGDSTDTQYF
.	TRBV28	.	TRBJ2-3	TGCGCAACGGAGGGTGGCACAGATACGCAGTATTTT	CATEGGTDTQYF